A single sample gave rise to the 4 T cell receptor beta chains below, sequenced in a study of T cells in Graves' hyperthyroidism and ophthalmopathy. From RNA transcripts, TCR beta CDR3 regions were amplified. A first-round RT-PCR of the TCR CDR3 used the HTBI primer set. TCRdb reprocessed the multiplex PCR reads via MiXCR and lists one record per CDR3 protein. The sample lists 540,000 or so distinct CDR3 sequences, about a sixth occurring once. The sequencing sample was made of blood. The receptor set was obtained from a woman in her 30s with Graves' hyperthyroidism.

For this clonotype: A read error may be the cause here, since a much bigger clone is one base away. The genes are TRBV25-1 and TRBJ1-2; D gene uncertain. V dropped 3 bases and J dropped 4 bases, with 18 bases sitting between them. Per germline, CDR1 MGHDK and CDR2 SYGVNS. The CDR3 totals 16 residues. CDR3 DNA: TGTGCCAGCAGTGATTCCCGGGCCCATCTTAGCTATGGCTACACCTTC. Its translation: CASSDSRAHLSYGYTF.

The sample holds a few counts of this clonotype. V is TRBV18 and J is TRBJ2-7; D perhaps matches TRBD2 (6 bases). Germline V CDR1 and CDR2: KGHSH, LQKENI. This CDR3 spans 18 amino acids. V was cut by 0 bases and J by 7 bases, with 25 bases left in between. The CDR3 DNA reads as TGTGCCAGCTCACCACCGTTTGAACTAGCCTCCCCTACGAAGGAGCAGTACTTC. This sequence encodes CASSPPFELASPTKEQYF.

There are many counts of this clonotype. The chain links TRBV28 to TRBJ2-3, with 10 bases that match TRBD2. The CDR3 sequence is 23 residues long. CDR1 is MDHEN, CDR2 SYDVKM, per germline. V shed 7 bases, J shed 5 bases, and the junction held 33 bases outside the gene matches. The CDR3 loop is CASTGVQGVISASGRGDGDTQYF. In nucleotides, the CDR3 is TGTGCCAGCACCGGGGTTCAGGGAGTTATTTCGGCTAGCGGGAGAGGGGATGGAGATACGCAGTATTTT.

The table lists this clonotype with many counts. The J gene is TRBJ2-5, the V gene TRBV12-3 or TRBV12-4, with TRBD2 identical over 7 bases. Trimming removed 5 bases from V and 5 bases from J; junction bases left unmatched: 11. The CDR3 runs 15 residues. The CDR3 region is CASSIARLGGETQYF. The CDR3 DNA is TGTGCCAGCAGTATTGCCCGGTTGGGGGGGGAGACCCAGTACTTC.